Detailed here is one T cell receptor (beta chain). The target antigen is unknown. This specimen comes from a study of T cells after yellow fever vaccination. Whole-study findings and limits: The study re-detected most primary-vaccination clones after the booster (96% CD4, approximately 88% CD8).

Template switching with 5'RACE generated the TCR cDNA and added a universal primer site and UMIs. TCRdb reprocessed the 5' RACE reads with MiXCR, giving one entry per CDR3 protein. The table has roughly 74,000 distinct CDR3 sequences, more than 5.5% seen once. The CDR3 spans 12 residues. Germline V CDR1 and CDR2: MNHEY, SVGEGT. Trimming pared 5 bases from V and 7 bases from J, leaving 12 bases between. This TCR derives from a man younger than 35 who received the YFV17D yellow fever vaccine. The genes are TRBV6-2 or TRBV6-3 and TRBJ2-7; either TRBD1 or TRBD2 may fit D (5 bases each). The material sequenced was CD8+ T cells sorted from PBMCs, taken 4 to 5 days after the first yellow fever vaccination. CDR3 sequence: CASSHTGGEQYV. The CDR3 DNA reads TGTGCCAGCAGTCATACAGGAGGTGAGCAGTACGTC.